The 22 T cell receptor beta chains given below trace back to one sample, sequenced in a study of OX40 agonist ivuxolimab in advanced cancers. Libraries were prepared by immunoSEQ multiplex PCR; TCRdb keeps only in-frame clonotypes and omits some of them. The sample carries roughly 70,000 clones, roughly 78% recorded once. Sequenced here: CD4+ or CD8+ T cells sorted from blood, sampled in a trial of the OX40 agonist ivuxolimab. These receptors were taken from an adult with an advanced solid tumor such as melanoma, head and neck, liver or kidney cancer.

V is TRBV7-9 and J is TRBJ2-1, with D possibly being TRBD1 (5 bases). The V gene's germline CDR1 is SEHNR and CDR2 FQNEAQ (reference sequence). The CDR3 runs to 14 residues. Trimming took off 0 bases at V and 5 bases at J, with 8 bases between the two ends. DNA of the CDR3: TGTGCCAGCAGCTTAGCCTCAGGGAACAATGAGCAGTTCTTC. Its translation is CASSLASGNNEQFF.

The CDR3 DNA reads TGTGCCAGCACTGACAACACAGATACGCAGTATTTT. It codes for CASTDNTDTQYF. The rearrangement uses TRBV6-5 and TRBJ2-3, with unresolved D. Deletions cut 7 bases from V and 2 bases from J, with 7 bases between. The CDR3 length is 12 residues. CDR1 and CDR2 from the germline V gene are MNHEY and SVGAGI.

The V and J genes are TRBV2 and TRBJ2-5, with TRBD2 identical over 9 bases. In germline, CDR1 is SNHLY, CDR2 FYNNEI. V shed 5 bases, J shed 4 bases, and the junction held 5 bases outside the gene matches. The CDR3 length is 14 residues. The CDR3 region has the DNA TGTGCCAGCAGTCCAACTAGCGGGTCAGAGACCCAGTACTTC. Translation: CASSPTSGSETQYF.

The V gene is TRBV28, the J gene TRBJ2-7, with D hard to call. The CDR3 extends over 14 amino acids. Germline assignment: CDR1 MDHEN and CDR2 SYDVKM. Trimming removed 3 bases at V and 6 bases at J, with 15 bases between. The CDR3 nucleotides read TGTGCCAGCAGTTTGGGGTCAGGCCTGAGCGAGCAGTACTTC. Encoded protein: CASSLGSGLSEQYF.

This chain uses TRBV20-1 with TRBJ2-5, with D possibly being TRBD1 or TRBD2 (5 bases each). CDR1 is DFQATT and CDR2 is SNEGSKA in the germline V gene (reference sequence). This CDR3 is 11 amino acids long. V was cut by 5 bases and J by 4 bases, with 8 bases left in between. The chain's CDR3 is CSAWDRETQYF. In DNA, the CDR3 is TGCAGTGCTTGGGACCGAGAGACCCAGTACTTC.

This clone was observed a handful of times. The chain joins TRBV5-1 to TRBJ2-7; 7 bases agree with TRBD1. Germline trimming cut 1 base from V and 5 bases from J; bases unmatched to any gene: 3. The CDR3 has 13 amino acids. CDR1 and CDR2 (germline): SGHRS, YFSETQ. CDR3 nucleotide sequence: TGCGCCAGCAGCTTGCGACAGGGTAACGAGCAGTACTTC. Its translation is CASSLRQGNEQYF.

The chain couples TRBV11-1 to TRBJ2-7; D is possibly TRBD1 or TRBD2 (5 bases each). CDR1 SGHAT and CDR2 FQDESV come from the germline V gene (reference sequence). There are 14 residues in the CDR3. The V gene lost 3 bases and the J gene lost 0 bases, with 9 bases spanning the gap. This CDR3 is CASSFWGSSYEQYF. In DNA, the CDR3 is TGTGCCAGCAGCTTTTGGGGGAGCTCCTACGAGCAGTACTTC.

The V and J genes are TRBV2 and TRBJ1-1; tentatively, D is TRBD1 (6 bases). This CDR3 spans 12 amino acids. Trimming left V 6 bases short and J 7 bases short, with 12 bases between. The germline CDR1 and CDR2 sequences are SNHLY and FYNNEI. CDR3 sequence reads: CASSGGAVEAFF. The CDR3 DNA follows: TGTGCCAGCAGCGGGGGGGCGGTTGAAGCTTTCTTT.

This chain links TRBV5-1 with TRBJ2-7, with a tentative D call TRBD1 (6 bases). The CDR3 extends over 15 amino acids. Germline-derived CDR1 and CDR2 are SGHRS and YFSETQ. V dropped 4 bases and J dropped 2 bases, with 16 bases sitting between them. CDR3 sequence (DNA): TGCGCCAGCAGCGGGGCCTCCGGGACACCCTACGAGCAGTACTTC. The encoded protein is CASSGASGTPYEQYF.

CDR3 region: CASTYNNEQFF. The CDR3 nucleotides read TGTGCCAGCACATACAACAATGAGCAGTTCTTC. The rearrangement joins TRBV2 to TRBJ2-1, with D unclear. The CDR3 loop spans 11 amino acids. The ends were cut back, 7 bases at V and 5 bases at J, with 6 bases in the middle. Germline-derived CDR1 and CDR2 are SNHLY and FYNNEI.

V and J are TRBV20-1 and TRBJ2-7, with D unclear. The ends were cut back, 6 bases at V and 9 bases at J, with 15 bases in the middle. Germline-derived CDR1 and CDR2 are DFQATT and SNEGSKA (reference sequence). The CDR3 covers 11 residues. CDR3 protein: CSAAIQSAQYF. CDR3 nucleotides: TGCAGTGCCGCGATTCAGTCTGCGCAGTACTTC.

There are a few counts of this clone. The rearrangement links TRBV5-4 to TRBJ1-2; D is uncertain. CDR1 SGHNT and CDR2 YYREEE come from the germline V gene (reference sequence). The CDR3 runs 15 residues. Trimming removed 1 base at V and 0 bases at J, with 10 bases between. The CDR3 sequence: CASSLLGTSNYGYTF. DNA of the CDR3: TGTGCCAGCAGCTTGTTGGGTACTTCTAACTATGGCTACACCTTC.

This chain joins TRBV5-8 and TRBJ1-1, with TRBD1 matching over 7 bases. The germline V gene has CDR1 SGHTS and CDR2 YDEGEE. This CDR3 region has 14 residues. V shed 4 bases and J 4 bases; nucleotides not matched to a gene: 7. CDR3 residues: CASSQRGLGTEAFF. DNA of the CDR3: TGTGCCAGCAGCCAGAGGGGGCTAGGCACTGAAGCTTTCTTT.

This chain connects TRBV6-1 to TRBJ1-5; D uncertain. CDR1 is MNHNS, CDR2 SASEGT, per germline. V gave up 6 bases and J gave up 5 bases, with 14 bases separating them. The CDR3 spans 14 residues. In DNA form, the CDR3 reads TGTGCCAGCAGGGGTCGGGTGATGTATCAGCCCCAGCATTTT. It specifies CASRGRVMYQPQHF.

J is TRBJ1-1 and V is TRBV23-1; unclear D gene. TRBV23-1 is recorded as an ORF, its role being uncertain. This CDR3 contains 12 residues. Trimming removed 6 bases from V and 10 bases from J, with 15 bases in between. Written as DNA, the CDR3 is TGCGCCAGCAGCGTTGGGGAAGATCGAGCTTTCTTT. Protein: CASSVGEDRAFF.

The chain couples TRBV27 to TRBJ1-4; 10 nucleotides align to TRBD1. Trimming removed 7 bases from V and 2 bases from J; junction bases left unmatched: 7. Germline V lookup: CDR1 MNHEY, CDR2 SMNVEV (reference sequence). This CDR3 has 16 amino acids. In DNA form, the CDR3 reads TGTGCCAGCATGTCCGGGACAGGGGCGACTAATGAAAAACTGTTTTTT. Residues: CASMSGTGATNEKLFF. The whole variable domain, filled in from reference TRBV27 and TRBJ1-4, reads EAQVTQNPRYLITVTGKKLTVTCSQNMNHEYMSWYRQDPGLGLRQIYYSMNVEVTDKGDVPEGYKVSRKEKRNFPLILESPSPNQTSLYFCASMSGTGATNEKLFFGSGTQLSVL.

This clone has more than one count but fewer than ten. The CDR3: CASSLTGAQGTEAFF. The CDR3 coding sequence is TGCGCCAGCAGCTTGACGGGAGCACAGGGGACTGAAGCTTTCTTT. The chain uses TRBV5-1 and TRBJ1-1; 7 nucleotides agree with TRBD1. The CDR3 has 15 residues. The V gene end was trimmed by 1 base and the J gene end by 5 bases; junction bases not matched to a gene: 8. The V gene's germline CDR1 is SGHRS and CDR2 YFSETQ.

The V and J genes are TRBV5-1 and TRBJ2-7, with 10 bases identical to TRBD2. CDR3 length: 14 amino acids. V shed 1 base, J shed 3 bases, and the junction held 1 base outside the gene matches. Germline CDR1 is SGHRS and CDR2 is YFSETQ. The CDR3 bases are TGCGCCAGCAGCTTGTTAGCGGGGGGCTACGAGCAGTACTTC. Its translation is CASSLLAGGYEQYF. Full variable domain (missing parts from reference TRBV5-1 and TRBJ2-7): KAGVTQTPRYLIKTRGQQVTLSCSPISGHRSVSWYQQTPGQGLQFLFEYFSETQRNKGNFPGRFSGRQFSNSRSEMNVSTLELGDSALYLCASSLLAGGYEQYFGPGTRLTVT.

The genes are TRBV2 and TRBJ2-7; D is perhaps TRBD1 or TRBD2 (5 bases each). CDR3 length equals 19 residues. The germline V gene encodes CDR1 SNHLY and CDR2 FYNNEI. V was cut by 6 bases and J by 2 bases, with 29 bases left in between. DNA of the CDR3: TGTGCCAGCAGCCACAGAAGGGGTAGCGTCGGGACGGTAACCTACGAGCAGTACTTC. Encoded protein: CASSHRRGSVGTVTYEQYF.

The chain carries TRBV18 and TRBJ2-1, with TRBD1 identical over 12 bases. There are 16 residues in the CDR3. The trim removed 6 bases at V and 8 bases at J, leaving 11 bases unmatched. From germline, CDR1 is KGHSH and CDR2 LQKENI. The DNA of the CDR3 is TGTGCCAGCTCGGAAAGGGGACAGGGGGCGAGAGATGAGCAGTTCTTC. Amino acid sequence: CASSERGQGARDEQFF.

CDR3 bases: TGTGCCAGCAGCTTTCAGGGCTACGAGCAGTACTTC. Protein: CASSFQGYEQYF. The rearrangement uses TRBV7-8 and TRBJ2-7, with a possible D match to TRBD1 (5 bases). V shed 3 bases and J shed 3 bases, with 6 bases lying between them. Germline values: CDR1 SGHVS, CDR2 FQNEAQ. The CDR3 length is 12 residues.

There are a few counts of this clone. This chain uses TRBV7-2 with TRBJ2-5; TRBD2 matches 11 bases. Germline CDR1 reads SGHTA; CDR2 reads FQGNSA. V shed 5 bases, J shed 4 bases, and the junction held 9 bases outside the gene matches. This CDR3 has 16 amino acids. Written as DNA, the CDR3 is TGTGCCAGCAGCGTCCATAGCGGGGGGGCTGGAGAGACCCAGTACTTC. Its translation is CASSVHSGGAGETQYF. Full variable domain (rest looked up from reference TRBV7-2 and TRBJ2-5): GAGVSQSPSNKVTEKGKDVELRCDPISGHTALYWYRQSLGQGLEFLIYFQGNSAPDKSGLPSDRFSAERTGGSVSTLTIQRTQQEDSAVYLCASSVHSGGAGETQYFGPGTRLLVL.